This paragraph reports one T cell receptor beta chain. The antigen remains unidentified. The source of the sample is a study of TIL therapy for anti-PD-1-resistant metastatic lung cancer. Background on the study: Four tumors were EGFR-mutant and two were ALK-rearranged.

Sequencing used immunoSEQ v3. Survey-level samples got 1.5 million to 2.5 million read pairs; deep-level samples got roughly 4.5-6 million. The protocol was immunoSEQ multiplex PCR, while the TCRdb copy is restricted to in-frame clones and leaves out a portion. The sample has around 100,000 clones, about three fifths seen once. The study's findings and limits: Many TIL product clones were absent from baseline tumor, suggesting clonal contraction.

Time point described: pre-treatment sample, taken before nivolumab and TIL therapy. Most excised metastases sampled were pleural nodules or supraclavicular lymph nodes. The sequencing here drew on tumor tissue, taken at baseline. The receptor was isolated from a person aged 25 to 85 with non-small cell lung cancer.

The CDR3 region has the DNA TGCGCCAGCAGCCGGACAGGCTCTGGCTATGGCTACACCTTC. Amino acids: CASSRTGSGYGYTF. The chain joins TRBV5-1 to TRBJ1-2; 7 nucleotides match TRBD1. The CDR3 is 14 amino acids. Germline values: CDR1 SGHRS, CDR2 YFSETQ. After removal of 4 bases from V and 4 bases from J, the junction contained 7 bases not matched to a gene.